Only a few counts were recorded for the clone carrying this T cell receptor (beta chain). Antigen: not known. This entry belongs to a study of identical twins. General observations from the study: Cross-sectional statistics, not tracking of the same donors, supported the conclusions. Among out-of-frame alpha sequences shared by twins, low generation probability occurred in excess. The study found weaker excess twin sharing in beta out-of-frame sequences.

Only healthy Caucasians were enrolled as donors. The V gene lost 4 bases and the J gene lost 2 bases, with 8 bases spanning the gap. The germline V gene encodes CDR1 ENHRY and CDR2 SYGVKD. The CDR3 length is 13 residues. MiXCR, applied by TCRdb to the 5' RACE reads, yields one record per CDR3 protein. The sample includes around 1.7 million distinct CDR3 sequences, around 33% of them seen just once. The chain recombines TRBV10-3 with TRBJ1-2; no clear D. This TCR derives from a newborn girl in good health. Sequenced input: cord blood. Here the CDR3 reads CAISGGGNYGYTF. In nucleotides, the CDR3 is TGTGCCATCAGTGGAGGAGGGAACTATGGCTACACCTTC.